The clone carrying this T cell receptor (beta chain) appeared once. Antigen: not known. Germline lookup yields CDR1 SGHVT and CDR2 SQSDAQ. This CDR3 contains 16 residues. With around 0.6 ug used per sample, the template was genomic DNA from bulk tumor. Collection of several biopsies per primary tumor, spaced far apart, took place during surgery. Patients went through curative surgery, and their non-small cell lung cancer was untreated and newly diagnosed. Newly diagnosed non-small cell lung cancer patients undergoing curative-intent surgery served as donors. This entry belongs to a study of immune heterogeneity within non-small cell lung tumors. The wider study: There was 1 tumor not otherwise specified, along with approximately 10 non-squamous carcinomas and several squamous cell carcinomas. Study-level findings and limits: In tumor regions, T-cell clonality showed a moderate but significant correlation with local tumor mutational burden (R around 0.35). While identical dominant CDR3 beta clonotypes recurred across tumor sites within a patient, high-frequency clones unique to individual sites also appeared.

The TCR beta CDR3 region underwent multiplex PCR amplification with 32 V and 13 J primers. From the multiplex PCR reads, TCRdb called clonotypes with MiXCR, one entry per CDR3 protein. The sample lists 9,000 to 13,000 distinct CDR3 sequences; almost 30% were seen once. Material for sequencing was lung tumor tissue. This clonotype was obtained from a woman aged 45-65 years with non-small cell lung cancer. This chain links TRBV7-4 with TRBJ1-5; D may correspond to TRBD1 or TRBD2 (5 bases each). The DNA end is more similar to TRBJ2-3, so the J call may be wrong. CDR3 DNA: TGTGCCAGCAACCCACCGAGTCGAGGGGTCTCCCAGCCCCAGTATTTT. It is translated as CASNPPSRGVSQPQYF.